The T cell receptor beta chain under discussion was sequenced for a study of cytomegalovirus exposure and HLA in healthy donors. Points from the study as a whole: An assumption of roughly uniform sequencing depth across donors underlay the presence/absence analyses. Researchers reported that a few CMV-associated chains were confirmed in vitro as CMV antigen-specific. A later analysis reported that several of the most significant clusters appeared to be linked to common viral pathogens, among them Epstein-Barr virus. Most of the CMV-associated TCR beta chains (in a later analysis) appeared to be HLA-restricted.

PCR primers comprised 60 Vbeta and 13 Jbeta primers. Libraries were prepared by immunoSEQ multiplex PCR; TCRdb keeps only in-frame clonotypes and omits some of them. The repertoire consists of about 260,000 clones, with roughly 81% occurring once and the leading ten covering about 2%. The germline CDR1 and CDR2 sequences are SGDLS and YYNGEE. CDR3 length: 14 amino acids. As regards this clone: Its specificity is unknown. The junction does not match germline at one end; this may be a read error.

Material: PBMCs. The receptor was isolated from a woman in her forties in good health and CMV-seropositive. The V and J genes are TRBV9 and TRBJ2-3; perhaps TRBD1 as D (5 bases). CDR3 sequence (DNA): TGTGCCGGCAGCCGGAATCCTAAGGGGGATACGCAGTATTTT. Its translation: CAGSRNPKGDTQYF.